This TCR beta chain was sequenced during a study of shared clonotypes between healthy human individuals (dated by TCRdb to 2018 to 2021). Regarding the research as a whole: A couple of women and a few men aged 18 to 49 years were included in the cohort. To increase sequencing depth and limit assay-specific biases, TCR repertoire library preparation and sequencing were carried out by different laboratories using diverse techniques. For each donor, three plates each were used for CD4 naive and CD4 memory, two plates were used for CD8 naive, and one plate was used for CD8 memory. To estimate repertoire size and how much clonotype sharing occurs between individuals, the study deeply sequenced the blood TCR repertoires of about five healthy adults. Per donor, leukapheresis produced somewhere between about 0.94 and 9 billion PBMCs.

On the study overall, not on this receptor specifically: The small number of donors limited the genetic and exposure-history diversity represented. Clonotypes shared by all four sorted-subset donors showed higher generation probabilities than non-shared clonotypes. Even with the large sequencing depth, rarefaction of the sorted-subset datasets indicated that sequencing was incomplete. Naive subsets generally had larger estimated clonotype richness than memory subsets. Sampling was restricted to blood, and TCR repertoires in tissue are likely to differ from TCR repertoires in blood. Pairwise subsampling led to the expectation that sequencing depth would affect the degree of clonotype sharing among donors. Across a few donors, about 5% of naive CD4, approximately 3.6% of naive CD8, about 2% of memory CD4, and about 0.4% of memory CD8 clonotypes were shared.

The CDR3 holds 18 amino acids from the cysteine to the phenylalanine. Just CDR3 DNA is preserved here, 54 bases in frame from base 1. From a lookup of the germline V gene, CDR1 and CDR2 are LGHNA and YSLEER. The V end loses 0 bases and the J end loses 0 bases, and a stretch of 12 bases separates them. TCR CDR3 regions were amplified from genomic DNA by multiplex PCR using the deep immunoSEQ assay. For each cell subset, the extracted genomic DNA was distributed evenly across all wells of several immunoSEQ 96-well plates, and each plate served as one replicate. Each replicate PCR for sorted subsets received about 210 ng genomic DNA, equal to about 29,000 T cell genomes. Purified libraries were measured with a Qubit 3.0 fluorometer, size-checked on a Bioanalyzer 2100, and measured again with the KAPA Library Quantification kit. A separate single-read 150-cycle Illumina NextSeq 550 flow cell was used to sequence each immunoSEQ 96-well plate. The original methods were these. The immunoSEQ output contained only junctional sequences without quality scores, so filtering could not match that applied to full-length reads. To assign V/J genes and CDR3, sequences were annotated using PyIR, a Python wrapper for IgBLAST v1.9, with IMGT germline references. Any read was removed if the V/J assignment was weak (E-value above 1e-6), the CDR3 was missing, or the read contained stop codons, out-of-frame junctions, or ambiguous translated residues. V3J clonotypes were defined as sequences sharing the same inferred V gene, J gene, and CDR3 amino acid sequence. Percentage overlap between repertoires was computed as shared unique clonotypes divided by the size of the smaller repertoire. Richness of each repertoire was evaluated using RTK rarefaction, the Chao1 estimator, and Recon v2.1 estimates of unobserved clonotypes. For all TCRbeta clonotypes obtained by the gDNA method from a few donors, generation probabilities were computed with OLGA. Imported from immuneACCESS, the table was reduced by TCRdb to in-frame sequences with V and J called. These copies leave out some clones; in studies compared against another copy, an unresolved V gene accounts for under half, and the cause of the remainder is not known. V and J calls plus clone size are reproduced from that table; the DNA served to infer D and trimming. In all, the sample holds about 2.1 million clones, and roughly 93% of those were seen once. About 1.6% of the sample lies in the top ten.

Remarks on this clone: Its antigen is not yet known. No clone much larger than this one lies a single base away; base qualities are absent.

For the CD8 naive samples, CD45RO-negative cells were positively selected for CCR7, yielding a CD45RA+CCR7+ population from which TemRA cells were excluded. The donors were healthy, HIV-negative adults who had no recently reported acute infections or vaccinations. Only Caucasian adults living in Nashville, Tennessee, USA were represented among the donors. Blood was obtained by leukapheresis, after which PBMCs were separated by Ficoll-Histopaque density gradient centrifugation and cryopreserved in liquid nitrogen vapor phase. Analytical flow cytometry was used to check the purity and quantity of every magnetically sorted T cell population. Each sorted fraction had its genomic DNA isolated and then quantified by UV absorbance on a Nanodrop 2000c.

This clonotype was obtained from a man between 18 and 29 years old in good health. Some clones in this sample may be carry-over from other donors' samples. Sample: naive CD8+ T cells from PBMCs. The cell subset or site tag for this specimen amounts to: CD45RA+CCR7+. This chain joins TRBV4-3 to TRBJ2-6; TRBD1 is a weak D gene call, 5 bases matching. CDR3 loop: CASSQDRWGRSGANVLTF. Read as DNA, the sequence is TGCGCCAGCAGCCAAGATCGTTGGGGCCGCTCTGGGGCCAACGTCCTGACTTTC.